The 28 T cell receptor beta chains below were found in one sample sequenced in a study of cytomegalovirus exposure and HLA in healthy donors. The PCR had 60 Vbeta and 13 Jbeta primers. TCRdb's table, derived via immunoSEQ multiplex PCR, lists solely in-frame clones and lacks some. The data show 100,000 to 140,000 clones, approximately 74% seen once. The material sequenced was PBMCs. These receptors all stem from a woman in her thirties or forties in good health and CMV-seropositive.

The genes are TRBV2 and TRBJ1-1, with 8 bases that match TRBD1. V was clipped by 6 bases and J by 5 bases; unmatched bases: 8. CDR3 length equals 14 residues. Looked up from germline, CDR1 is SNHLY and CDR2 is FYNNEI. This chain's CDR3 is CASSRRGLGTEAFF. CDR3 nucleotides: TGTGCCAGCAGCCGCAGGGGGCTCGGTACTGAAGCTTTCTTT.

The chain joins TRBV6-5 to TRBJ1-1; TRBD1 matches at 7 bases. Losses at the gene ends were 4 bases for V and 8 bases for J; bases not matched to a gene: 13. This CDR3 comprises 15 residues. Germline CDR1 and CDR2: MNHEY and SVGAGI. The CDR3 DNA reads TGTGCCAGCAGTTTCACAGGGGCCGCGCAGTTAGAAGCTTTCTTT. Protein: CASSFTGAAQLEAFF.

This clone has more than one count but fewer than ten. V usage is TRBV7-2 and J usage is TRBJ1-1; D is ambiguous. V dropped 0 bases and J dropped 1 base, with 6 bases sitting between them. The CDR3 has 14 residues. Germline V CDR1 and CDR2: SGHTA, FQGNSA. This CDR3 is CASSLAQANTEAFF. CDR3 DNA sequence: TGTGCCAGCAGCTTAGCGCAGGCGAACACTGAAGCTTTCTTT.

This rearrangement joins TRBV2 to TRBJ1-2, with D tentatively TRBD1 (5 bases). Germline CDR1 and CDR2: SNHLY and FYNNEI. V was shortened by 7 bases and J by 1 base, with 19 bases between the two germline ends. The CDR3 extends over 16 amino acids. CDR3 DNA sequence: TGTGCCAGCATCTTGCAAGACAGTCCGATTAACTATGGCTACACCTTC. Residues: CASILQDSPINYGYTF.

V usage is TRBV5-1 and J usage is TRBJ2-3, with TRBD2 identical over 8 bases. Germline CDR1 is SGHRS and CDR2 is YFSETQ. The CDR3 covers 16 residues. After removal of 4 bases from V and 0 bases from J, the junction contained 7 bases not matched to a gene. The CDR3 loop reads CASSPRGGVSTDTQYF. The CDR3 coding sequence is TGCGCCAGCAGCCCACGGGGGGGAGTAAGCACAGATACGCAGTATTTT.

The J gene is TRBJ2-1, the V gene TRBV7-9, with 8 bases aligning to TRBD2. The V and J ends lost 5 bases and 4 bases, in that order; junction bases with no gene match: 7. This CDR3 contains 15 residues. The germline V gene encodes CDR1 SEHNR and CDR2 FQNEAQ (reference sequence). The DNA of the CDR3 is TGTGCCAGCAGCCCAGCGGGGGAGAGATACAATGAGCAGTTCTTC. Encoded protein: CASSPAGERYNEQFF.

V and J are TRBV6-1 and TRBJ1-6, with D tentatively TRBD1 (6 bases). This CDR3 spans 13 amino acids. CDR1 is MNHNS, CDR2 SASEGT, per germline. V was shortened by 6 bases and J by 9 bases, with 12 bases between the two germline ends. The CDR3 DNA sequence: TGTGCCAGCAGCACAGGGTCGGTTTCACCCCTCCACTTT. This translates into CASSTGSVSPLHF.

The genes are TRBV15 and TRBJ2-7; D gene ambiguous. The V gene lost 2 bases and the J gene lost 3 bases, with 5 bases spanning the gap. The germline V gene has CDR1 LNHNV and CDR2 YYDKDF (reference sequence). This CDR3 comprises 12 residues. The CDR3 DNA sequence: TGTGCCACCAGCAGAATATACTACGAGCAGTACTTC. It is translated as CATSRIYYEQYF.

The genes are TRBV15 and TRBJ2-1; D possibly corresponds to TRBD1 (5 bases). The CDR3 covers 16 residues. Germline V gene lookup returns CDR1 LNHNV and CDR2 YYDKDF (reference sequence). Trimming took 0 bases from V and 3 from J, leaving 12 bases between them. CDR3 nucleotides: TGTGCCACCAGCAGAGAAGGGGCAAGTCTCTACAATGAGCAGTTCTTC. Amino acid sequence: CATSREGASLYNEQFF.

The rearrangement links TRBV6-1 to TRBJ1-4; TRBD1 is a possible D gene (5 bases). Looked up from germline, CDR1 is MNHNS and CDR2 is SASEGT. This CDR3 contains 15 residues. Trimming took off 3 bases at V and 4 bases at J, with 12 bases between the two ends. The chain's CDR3 is CASSDGGRSNEKLFF. CDR3 DNA sequence: TGTGCCAGCAGTGACGGGGGGAGGAGTAATGAAAAACTGTTTTTT.

The table lists this clone with a count of one. The chain links TRBV9 to TRBJ2-2; 8 nucleotides line up with TRBD1. The CDR3 extends over 15 amino acids. Unmatched junction bases numbered 4, after V lost 0 bases and J lost 6 bases. CDR1 and CDR2 (germline): SGDLS, YYNGEE. CDR3 protein: CASSVGPGGSGELFF. The CDR3 nucleotides are TGTGCCAGCAGCGTAGGCCCAGGGGGCTCCGGGGAGCTGTTTTTT.

The rearrangement links TRBV7-9 to TRBJ1-1, with 7 bases matching TRBD1. Germline values: CDR1 SEHNR, CDR2 FQNEAQ (reference sequence). The CDR3 spans 14 residues. J lost 1 base, V lost 5 bases, and 4 bases had no gene match. The CDR3 here is CASSPYRGNTEAFF. Here the CDR3 DNA reads TGTGCCAGCAGCCCGTACAGGGGGAACACTGAAGCTTTCTTT.

The rearrangement links TRBV5-1 to TRBJ2-2; D possibly corresponds to TRBD1 (5 bases). This CDR3 comprises 17 residues. CDR1 and CDR2 from the germline V gene are SGHRS and YFSETQ. V was clipped by 0 bases and J by 0 bases, with 12 bases between them. The chain's CDR3 is CASSLARVAPNTGELFF. CDR3 nucleotide sequence: TGCGCCAGCAGCTTGGCCAGGGTGGCCCCGAACACCGGGGAGCTGTTTTTT.

This rearrangement joins TRBV4-3 to TRBJ2-2; TRBD2 matches at 8 bases. Germline V lookup: CDR1 LGHNA, CDR2 YSLEER. The CDR3 has 14 residues. J was trimmed by 5 bases and V by 3 bases; bases with no gene match: 2. The CDR3 coding sequence is TGCGCCAGCAGCCAGCGGGGGGCGACCGGGGAGCTGTTTTTT. Its protein is CASSQRGATGELFF.

The table lists this clone with a few counts. J is TRBJ2-1 and V is TRBV5-4; TRBD2 aligns across 10 bases. Germline trimming cut 5 bases from V and 1 base from J; bases unmatched to any gene: 6. There are 16 residues in the CDR3. Germline loops: CDR1 SGHNT, CDR2 YYREEE (reference sequence). CDR3 loop: CASSRAGGPSYNEQFF. As DNA, the CDR3 is TGTGCCAGCAGTAGAGCGGGGGGGCCATCCTACAATGAGCAGTTCTTC.

The chain has TRBV7-8 and TRBJ2-1, with D maybe TRBD1 (6 bases). The CDR3 runs 15 residues. The germline V gene encodes CDR1 SGHVS and CDR2 FQNEAQ. The V end was cut by 1 base, the J end by 6 bases, with 13 bases between. Written as DNA, the CDR3 is TGTGCCAGCAGCTTAGATCGGACAGCCCGCAATGAGCAGTTCTTC. Protein sequence: CASSLDRTARNEQFF.

The chain uses TRBV7-9 and TRBJ2-5, with 13 bases aligning to TRBD2. V was pared by 5 bases and J by 4 bases, with 4 bases of the junction left unmatched. The CDR3 has 15 residues. Per the germline V gene, CDR1 is SEHNR and CDR2 is FQNEAQ (reference sequence). The CDR3 DNA follows: TGTGCCAGCAGCGAGGGACTAGCGGGGATAGAGACCCAGTACTTC. Translation gives CASSEGLAGIETQYF.

This chain links TRBV18 with TRBJ2-2; no definite D call. The germline V gene encodes CDR1 KGHSH and CDR2 LQKENI. The V end was cut by 1 base, the J end by 5 bases, with 8 bases between. This CDR3 has 14 residues. This CDR3 is CASSPRSETGELFF. CDR3 DNA: TGTGCCAGCTCACCACGCTCTGAGACCGGGGAGCTGTTTTTT.

This chain uses TRBV6-1 with TRBJ1-4; TRBD1 might be the D (6 bases). Trimming took off 4 bases at V and 8 bases at J, with 20 bases between the two ends. Germline V CDR1 and CDR2: MNHNS, SASEGT. The CDR3 runs 16 residues. The DNA for the CDR3 is TGTGCCAGCAGTGCGAACCTATTACAGGGCGGGGAAAAACTGTTTTTT. This gives the protein CASSANLLQGGEKLFF.

The rearrangement links TRBV7-2 to TRBJ2-1; D not resolved. Trimming left V 2 bases short and J 3 bases short, with 2 bases between. This CDR3 has 12 amino acids. Germline V lookup: CDR1 SGHTA, CDR2 FQGNSA. CDR3 sequence: CASSLLYNEQFF. CDR3 sequence (DNA): TGTGCCAGCAGCTTACTCTACAATGAGCAGTTCTTC.

The chain combines TRBV19 with TRBJ1-2, with a possible D match to TRBD1 (6 bases). Germline V gene data show CDR1 as LNHDA and CDR2 as SQIVND (reference sequence). This CDR3 region has 14 residues. With 5 bases removed from V and 3 bases from J, the gap between germline ends came to 13 bases. The CDR3 DNA sequence: TGTGCCAGTAGTTCACAGGGCCGATACTATGGCTACACCTTC. It specifies CASSSQGRYYGYTF.

DNA for the CDR3: TGTGCCAGCAGTGAAACAGGGGTTACTGAAGCTTTCTTT. Translating it yields CASSETGVTEAFF. The V gene is TRBV25-1, the J gene TRBJ1-1, with 7 bases identical to TRBD1. V was clipped by 2 bases and J by 5 bases; unmatched bases: 2. The CDR3 sequence is 13 residues long. The germline V gene encodes CDR1 MGHDK and CDR2 SYGVNS.

The rearrangement uses TRBV5-1 and TRBJ1-3, with D uncertain. Trimming pared 4 bases from V and 4 bases from J, leaving 15 bases between. The CDR3 consists of 15 residues. CDR1 and CDR2 from the germline V gene are SGHRS and YFSETQ. The DNA for the CDR3 is TGCGCCAGCAGCCGGGAGGGAGTCGCAGGAAACACCATATATTTT. It codes for CASSREGVAGNTIYF.

The chain uses TRBV9 and TRBJ1-4; D may be TRBD1 (5 bases). CDR1 and CDR2 from the germline V gene are SGDLS and YYNGEE. This CDR3 is built from 15 residues. V lost 3 bases and J lost 3, with 12 bases in between. The CDR3 DNA is TGTGCCAGCAGCGCGGAAGGGGTGGCTAATGAAAAACTGTTTTTT. It translates to CASSAEGVANEKLFF.

This sequence joins TRBV5-1 and TRBJ2-3; 10 bases fit TRBD2. CDR1 and CDR2 from the germline V gene are SGHRS and YFSETQ. The V and J ends lost 2 bases and 6 bases, in that order; junction bases with no gene match: 6. This CDR3 has 15 residues. The CDR3 nucleotides are TGCGCCAGCAGCTTTAGCGGGGGGATTAGGGATACGCAGTATTTT. Amino acid sequence: CASSFSGGIRDTQYF. Full variable domain (rest looked up from reference TRBV5-1 and TRBJ2-3): KAGVTQTPRYLIKTRGQQVTLSCSPISGHRSVSWYQQTPGQGLQFLFEYFSETQRNKGNFPGRFSGRQFSNSRSEMNVSTLELGDSALYLCASSFSGGIRDTQYFGPGTRLTVL.

The count of this clone is one. J is TRBJ2-2 and V is TRBV5-1; maybe TRBD2 (6 bases). Trimming stripped 1 base from V and 2 bases from J, with 12 bases between. CDR1 and CDR2 (germline): SGHRS, YFSETQ. The CDR3 extends over 16 amino acids. This CDR3 reads CASSLQPGGNTGELFF. Here the CDR3 DNA reads TGCGCCAGCAGCTTGCAACCCGGGGGAAACACCGGGGAGCTGTTTTTT.

This clone was observed once. The CDR3 sequence: CASSLGGPGQSTYGYTF. As DNA, the CDR3 is TGTGCCAGCAGCTTAGGGGGACCGGGACAGTCAACCTATGGCTACACCTTC. V is TRBV13 and J is TRBJ1-2, with 7 bases lining up with TRBD1. The V and J ends lost 0 bases and 4 bases, in that order; junction bases with no gene match: 11. Per germline, CDR1 PRHDT and CDR2 FYEKMQ (reference sequence). This CDR3 spans 17 amino acids.

J is TRBJ1-6 and V is TRBV7-2; TRBD1 might be the D (6 bases). Germline V lookup: CDR1 SGHTA, CDR2 FQGNSA. This CDR3 comprises 14 residues. Trimming took off 2 bases at V and 10 bases at J, with 12 bases between the two ends. The DNA of the CDR3 is TGTGCCAGCAGCTTACTTCGGACAGCCTCACCCCTCCACTTT. It specifies CASSLLRTASPLHF. Full variable domain (missing parts from reference TRBV7-2 and TRBJ1-6): GAGVSQSPSNKVTEKGKDVELRCDPISGHTALYWYRQSLGQGLEFLIYFQGNSAPDKSGLPSDRFSAERTGGSVSTLTIQRTQQEDSAVYLCASSLLRTASPLHFGNGTRLTVT.